This passage covers 15 T cell receptor beta chains from one sample sequenced in a study of beta chain features in type 1 diabetes. The sequenced template was cDNA made from the entire isolated RNA. Assay: immunoSEQ multiplex PCR; the TCRdb copy retains only in-frame clones and omits some. The data show around 160,000 clones, with approximately 62% seen just once and about 0.081% held by the top ten. Overall study results and limits: Patients with Type 1 diabetes showed moderately but significantly shorter TCRB CDR3s in all four CD4+ subsets.

No antigen has been identified for these receptors. Input material: naive CD4+ T cells from blood. The receptors stem from a man in his thirties or forties with type 1 diabetes.

This chain connects TRBV10-3 to TRBJ2-2; possibly TRBD2 for D (6 bases). In germline, CDR1 is ENHRY, CDR2 SYGVKD. Deletions cut 4 bases from V and 1 base from J, with 7 bases between. This CDR3 contains 14 residues. The CDR3 sequence: CAISGDWNTGELFF. CDR3 DNA sequence: TGTGCCATCAGTGGGGACTGGAACACCGGGGAGCTGTTTTTT.

This clone showed up just a few times. The chain uses TRBV29-1 and TRBJ2-5; TRBD2 matches 11 bases. CDR3 size: 13 residues. From germline, CDR1 is SQVTM and CDR2 ANQGSEA. Trimming at V came to 6 bases and at J to 4 bases, leaving 4 bases not matched to a gene. CDR3 sequence (DNA): TGCAGCGTGTCCGGGACTAGCGGAGAGACCCAGTACTTC. This sequence encodes CSVSGTSGETQYF.

The J gene is TRBJ1-1, the V gene TRBV30; 7 nucleotides align to TRBD1. Germline assignment: CDR1 GTSNPN and CDR2 SVGIG (reference sequence). The CDR3 is 14 residues long. The V and J ends lost 0 bases and 4 bases, in that order; junction bases with no gene match: 5. The CDR3 nucleotides read TGTGCCTGGAGTGTAGGTTACAGGGGCACTGAAGCTTTCTTT. It specifies CAWSVGYRGTEAFF.

This chain uses TRBV30 with TRBJ1-4; D perhaps matches TRBD1 (5 bases). The CDR3 covers 11 residues. V was shortened by 4 bases and J by 8 bases, with 8 bases between the two germline ends. Germline V gene sequence: CDR1 GTSNPN, CDR2 SVGIG (reference sequence). The CDR3: CAWIQDEKLFF. The CDR3 DNA reads TGTGCCTGGATACAGGACGAAAAACTGTTTTTT.

The table lists this clone with a few counts. J is TRBJ1-5 and V is TRBV29-1; D remains ambiguous. In germline, CDR1 is SQVTM, CDR2 ANQGSEA. The CDR3 is 12 amino acids. Trimming removed 0 bases at V and 5 bases at J, with 5 bases between. CDR3: CSVEDTDQPQHF. Written as DNA, the CDR3 is TGCAGCGTTGAAGATACCGATCAGCCCCAGCATTTT.

The rearrangement uses TRBV19 and TRBJ1-6, with D tentatively TRBD1 (5 bases). V gave up 5 bases and J gave up 8 bases, with 19 bases separating them. The CDR3 sequence is 16 residues long. CDR1 and CDR2 from the germline V gene are LNHDA and SQIVND (reference sequence). For the CDR3, the DNA is TGTGCCAGTAGTCTCGCGGGGCTCCGGGTTGATTCACCCCTCCACTTT. It specifies CASSLAGLRVDSPLHF.

The chain recombines TRBV29-1 with TRBJ1-2; 10 bases fit TRBD1. CDR1 is SQVTM, CDR2 ANQGSEA, per germline. CDR3 size: 14 residues. Trimming removed 3 bases from V and 8 bases from J; junction bases left unmatched: 9. CDR3 sequence: CSVDLTGTGVGYTF. The DNA for the CDR3 is TGCAGCGTTGACCTGACCGGGACAGGGGTCGGCTACACCTTC.

The chain joins TRBV7-2 to TRBJ1-2; D is uncertain. CDR1 and CDR2 (germline): SGHTA, FQGNSA. Trimming shortened V by 1 base and J by 1 base, and 7 bases separated the two germline ends. The CDR3 has 14 residues. In DNA form, the CDR3 reads TGTGCCAGCAGCTTAGAGATACTTAACTATGGCTACACCTTC. Protein sequence: CASSLEILNYGYTF.

V usage is TRBV29-1 and J usage is TRBJ2-7, with TRBD1 matching over 8 bases. V lost 4 bases, J lost 2 bases, and 7 bases stayed unmatched. There are 14 residues in the CDR3. Germline V gene sequence: CDR1 SQVTM, CDR2 ANQGSEA. CDR3 sequence reads: CSVASGTGAYEQYF. Written as DNA, the CDR3 is TGCAGCGTTGCATCCGGGACAGGCGCCTACGAGCAGTACTTC.

J is TRBJ2-7 and V is TRBV7-2; D unclear. The CDR3 covers 14 residues. From germline, CDR1 is SGHTA and CDR2 FQGNSA. V dropped 6 bases and J dropped 0 bases, with 12 bases sitting between them. CDR3 region: CASRQLQASYEQYF. DNA of the CDR3: TGTGCCAGCAGACAACTGCAAGCCTCCTACGAGCAGTACTTC.

The V gene is TRBV13, the J gene TRBJ2-1; D is uncertain. V gave up 3 bases and J gave up 1 base, with 10 bases separating them. CDR1 PRHDT and CDR2 FYEKMQ come from the germline V gene (reference sequence). This CDR3 spans 15 amino acids. The CDR3 nucleotides are TGTGCCAGCAGCTTGACGGGCCCATCCTACAATGAGCAGTTCTTC. Translating gives CASSLTGPSYNEQFF.

The CDR3 DNA sequence: TGTGCCAGCAGTTTTGAGGGGACCCATGGCTACACCTTC. Amino acid sequence: CASSFEGTHGYTF. This chain uses TRBV27 with TRBJ1-2, with D perhaps matching TRBD1 (5 bases). Trimming removed 3 bases from V and 6 bases from J, with 11 bases in between. There are 13 residues in the CDR3. Germline V gene sequence: CDR1 MNHEY, CDR2 SMNVEV (reference sequence).

This clone appeared a single time. This chain uses TRBV7-2 with TRBJ2-5; D remains ambiguous. V dropped 1 base and J dropped 10 bases, with 7 bases sitting between them. The CDR3 has 11 residues. Germline CDR1 and CDR2: SGHTA and FQGNSA. The CDR3 region is CASSLGVFQYF. CDR3 coding DNA: TGTGCCAGCAGCTTAGGCGTTTTCCAGTACTTC.

V and J are TRBV4-3 and TRBJ2-3; no clear D. This CDR3 spans 14 amino acids. CDR1 is LGHNA and CDR2 is YSLEER in the germline V gene. V lost 2 bases, J lost 4 bases, and 10 bases lay in between. CDR3 loop: CASSQSRTSDTQYF. The CDR3 DNA reads TGCGCCAGCAGCCAATCCCGAACCTCAGATACGCAGTATTTT.

The chain has TRBV7-9 and TRBJ1-1, with 7 bases that match TRBD1. The CDR3 has 16 residues. The trim removed 4 bases at V and 6 bases at J, leaving 14 bases unmatched. From germline, CDR1 is SEHNR and CDR2 FQNEAQ (reference sequence). The CDR3 nucleotides are TGTGCCAGCAGCTCCGCCCCGTACAGGGGAAAGGCTGAAGCTTTCTTT. Translated, it gives CASSSAPYRGKAEAFF.